The 5 T cell receptor beta chains listed next were all sequenced from one sample in a study of shared clonotypes between healthy human individuals. The repertoire was sequenced with immunoSEQ multiplex PCR; TCRdb's copy has only in-frame clones and lacks some. The sample consists of 2.3 million or so clones, roughly 93% of them appearing once. Material: naive CD4+ T cells from PBMCs. This sample's subset: CD45RA+ positively selected. The receptors were gathered from a man aged 18 to 35 in good health. Some clones in this sample may be carry-over from other donors' samples.

This chain connects TRBV21-1 to TRBJ2-7; the table names TRBD1, a call not compared with the DNA. TRBV21-1 constitutes a pseudogene. The CDR3 loop spans 17 amino acids. The CDR3 here is CASSKNWARKDTYEQYF. The CDR3 DNA sequence: TGTGCCAGCAGCAAAAACTGGGCCCGAAAGGATACCTACGAGCAGTACTTC.

The rearrangement uses TRBV28 and TRBJ1-1; D perhaps matches TRBD1 (6 bases). This CDR3 is built from 13 residues. Trimming left V 2 bases short and J 7 bases short, with 11 bases between. CDR1 MDHEN and CDR2 SYDVKM come from the germline V gene. The CDR3 region is CASSLPTGLEAFF. The CDR3 bases are TGTGCCAGCAGTTTACCGACAGGCCTTGAAGCTTTCTTT.

This rearrangement joins TRBV7-2 to TRBJ2-4, with TRBD1 identical over 10 bases. CDR1 is SGHTA and CDR2 is FQGNSA in the germline V gene. CDR3 length: 18 amino acids. After removal of 1 base from V and 0 bases from J, the junction contained 6 bases not matched to a gene. The CDR3 nucleotides are TGTGCCAGCAGCTTAGAACGGGACAGGGGTCTAGCCAAAAACATTCAGTACTTC. Its translation is CASSLERDRGLAKNIQYF.

The CDR3 DNA reads as TGTGCCATCAGTGAGTCGAAAGATGGGGGCACTGAAGCTTTCTTT. Translating it yields CAISESKDGGTEAFF. The chain couples TRBV10-3 to TRBJ1-1; D might be TRBD1 (5 bases). Trimming pared 0 bases from V and 4 bases from J, leaving 12 bases between. CDR3 length equals 15 residues. CDR1 is ENHRY and CDR2 is SYGVKD in the germline V gene.

The table lists this clone with a few counts. The V gene is TRBV6-4, the J gene TRBJ2-3, with 14 bases that match TRBD2. The CDR3 runs 16 residues. Trimming removed 3 bases from V and 1 base from J; junction bases left unmatched: 0. Per germline, CDR1 MRHNA and CDR2 SNTAGT. The CDR3, as DNA: TGTGCCAGCAGTGAGGGACTAGCGGGAGGCACAGATACGCAGTATTTT. Encoded protein: CASSEGLAGGTDTQYF.